This entry lists 17 T cell receptor beta chains sequenced from one sample in a study of sequential checkpoint blockade in melanoma. TCRdb's table, derived via immunoSEQ multiplex PCR, lists solely in-frame clones and lacks some. In the table there are 2,500 to 3,500 clones, roughly 15% of which are singletons. Treatment indicated: randomized to nivolumab then ipilimumab (arm A) or the reverse (arm B). Specimen: tumor tissue (inferred from file names), collected from a patient given nivolumab and ipilimumab in sequence. These receptor sequences come from a human donor with melanoma.

This chain uses TRBV18 with TRBJ2-3; D call uncertain. This CDR3 is built from 14 residues. With 0 bases removed from V and 2 bases from J, the gap between germline ends came to 6 bases. In germline, CDR1 is KGHSH, CDR2 LQKENI. CDR3 amino acids: CASSPPANTDTQYF. For the CDR3, the DNA is TGTGCCAGCTCACCACCTGCGAACACAGATACGCAGTATTTT. The full variable domain, in which reference TRBV18 and TRBJ2-3 provide the parts outside the CDR3, is NAGVMQNPRHLVRRRGQEARLRCSPMKGHSHVYWYRQLPEEGLKFMVYLQKENIIDESGMPKERFSAEFPKEGPSILRIQQVVRGDSAAYFCASSPPANTDTQYFGPGTRLTVL.

This clone is termed medium-sized. V and J are TRBV11-3 and TRBJ2-3; 14 nucleotides match TRBD2. The CDR3 is 17 residues long. Germline V lookup: CDR1 SGHNT, CDR2 YENEEA. The V gene end was trimmed by 5 bases and the J gene end by 1 base; junction bases not matched to a gene: 5. CDR3 nucleotide sequence: TGTGCCAGCAGCCAAGGGACTAGCGGGGGCCGCACAGATACGCAGTATTTT. It specifies CASSQGTSGGRTDTQYF.

The chain joins TRBV28 to TRBJ2-3, with TRBD2 matching 9 bases. Losses at the gene ends were 3 bases for V and 0 bases for J; bases not matched to a gene: 4. Germline V gives CDR1 MDHEN, CDR2 SYDVKM. The CDR3 sequence is 16 residues long. CDR3 region: CASSFYLAGSTDTQYF. CDR3 nucleotides: TGTGCCAGCAGTTTTTACCTAGCGGGGAGCACAGATACGCAGTATTTT.

In its sample, this clone was seen a few times. The V gene is TRBV28, the J gene TRBJ1-4; D uncertain. CDR1 and CDR2 (germline): MDHEN, SYDVKM. The CDR3 is 14 amino acids. Trimming removed 6 bases at V and 3 bases at J, with 11 bases between. CDR3 sequence: CASSVDTANEKLFF. CDR3 nucleotides: TGTGCCAGCAGCGTAGACACGGCTAATGAAAAACTGTTTTTT.

This clone was counted a few times. The J gene is TRBJ2-3, the V gene TRBV11-3, with D possibly being TRBD1 or TRBD2 (5 bases each). The germline V gene encodes CDR1 SGHNT and CDR2 YENEEA. This CDR3 has 15 residues. The V gene lost 7 bases and the J gene lost 2 bases, with 16 bases spanning the gap. The CDR3 protein is CASNPLAGATDTQYF. The CDR3 DNA is TGTGCCAGCAACCCTCTAGCTGGGGCCACAGATACGCAGTATTTT.

V usage is TRBV6-8 and J usage is TRBJ1-6; TRBD1 agrees at 10 bases. V lost 6 bases, J lost 10 bases, and 6 bases stayed unmatched. The CDR3 totals 14 residues. Germline CDR1 MNHGY, CDR2 SAAAGT. In DNA form, the CDR3 reads TGTGCCAGCAGAGGAGGGACAGGGGACTCACCCCTCCACTTT. Residues: CASRGGTGDSPLHF.

The genes are TRBV19 and TRBJ1-5; D remains ambiguous. CDR1 LNHDA and CDR2 SQIVND come from the germline V gene (reference sequence). The CDR3 is 12 amino acids. Trimming shortened V by 0 bases and J by 9 bases, and 6 bases separated the two germline ends. The CDR3 sequence: CASSIDQRPQHF. DNA of the CDR3: TGTGCCAGTAGTATAGATCAGAGGCCCCAGCATTTT.

This clone was seen more than once but under ten times. The chain recombines TRBV28 with TRBJ2-3; D perhaps matches TRBD2 (6 bases). The CDR3 is 15 amino acids. Germline V gives CDR1 MDHEN, CDR2 SYDVKM. The V end lost 5 bases, the J end lost 2 bases, and 14 bases lay between the germline ends. The CDR3 region is CASSPPERATDTQYF. As DNA, the CDR3 is TGTGCCAGCAGTCCCCCGGAGCGGGCCACAGATACGCAGTATTTT.

This clone was seen a few times. The chain is built from TRBV7-6 and TRBJ2-3; 10 nucleotides match TRBD2. V shed 5 bases, J shed 1 base, and the junction held 6 bases outside the gene matches. The CDR3 consists of 16 residues. Germline CDR1 and CDR2: SGHVS and FNYEAQ. CDR3 DNA: TGTGCCAGCAGCCCAAAGCGGGGGGGACGCACAGATACGCAGTATTTT. It translates to CASSPKRGGRTDTQYF.

The chain has TRBV6-8 and TRBJ1-5, with unresolved D. The CDR3 totals 14 residues. Looked up from germline, CDR1 is MNHGY and CDR2 is SAAAGT. V lost 8 bases, J lost 2 bases, and 13 bases lay in between. CDR3 loop: CASRSHVGNQPQHF. The CDR3 DNA reads TGTGCCAGCCGAAGTCATGTGGGCAATCAGCCCCAGCATTTT.

J is TRBJ2-3 and V is TRBV30; D tentatively fits TRBD1 or TRBD2 (5 bases each). The CDR3 runs to 14 residues. Per the germline V gene, CDR1 is GTSNPN and CDR2 is SVGIG (reference sequence). Trimming took 0 bases from V and 2 from J, leaving 9 bases between them. The CDR3 nucleotides read TGTGCCTGGAGTGTTCTCGGGGCCACAGATACGCAGTATTTT. This sequence encodes CAWSVLGATDTQYF.

This clone was counted only a few times. The chain is built from TRBV6-8 and TRBJ1-4, with TRBD1 as a possible D gene (5 bases). Trimming left V 6 bases short and J 8 bases short, with 16 bases between. Germline loops: CDR1 MNHGY, CDR2 SAAAGT. This CDR3 is built from 14 residues. CDR3: CASSPGAGGEKLFF. Here the CDR3 DNA reads TGTGCCAGCAGCCCCGGGGCTGGAGGGGAAAAACTGTTTTTT.

On this clone itself: This specimen includes other DNA sequences encoding the same CDR3. This chain connects TRBV5-1 to TRBJ2-3, with D possibly TRBD2 on 5 matching bases. This CDR3 contains 14 residues. Germline V gene data show CDR1 as SGHRS and CDR2 as YFSETQ. Trimming stripped 0 bases from V and 5 bases from J, with 10 bases between. The CDR3 sequence is CASSLGGPEDTQYF. CDR3 DNA sequence: TGCGCCAGCAGCTTGGGAGGGCCTGAAGATACGCAGTATTTT. Complete variable domain (other parts from reference TRBV5-1 and TRBJ2-3): KAGVTQTPRYLIKTRGQQVTLSCSPISGHRSVSWYQQTPGQGLQFLFEYFSETQRNKGNFPGRFSGRQFSNSRSEMNVSTLELGDSALYLCASSLGGPEDTQYFGPGTRLTVL.

This clone was seen more than once but under ten times. The CDR3 nucleotides are TGTGCCAGCAGTTACACTTGGAGCCGTAAGGGGACCCAGTACTTC. Its translation: CASSYTWSRKGTQYF. This chain connects TRBV6-8 to TRBJ2-5; D remains ambiguous. Trimming removed 2 bases from V and 7 bases from J, with 17 bases in between. The CDR3 is 15 residues long. Germline values: CDR1 MNHGY, CDR2 SAAAGT.

This clone has a handful of counts. The chain links TRBV6-8 to TRBJ1-4; D gene unclear. Germline CDR1 MNHGY, CDR2 SAAAGT. V was shortened by 6 bases and J by 8 bases, with 16 bases between the two germline ends. The CDR3 is made up of 14 amino acids. CDR3 protein: CASSSGSAWEKLFF. The CDR3 DNA sequence: TGTGCCAGCAGCTCCGGTTCTGCCTGGGAAAAACTGTTTTTT.

There are many counts of this clone. The genes are TRBV11-3 and TRBJ2-1, with a tentative D call TRBD2 (6 bases). CDR1 is SGHNT, CDR2 YENEEA, per germline. The CDR3 spans 14 residues. Deletions cut 4 bases from V and 9 bases from J, with 16 bases between. The CDR3 loop reads CASSSYRTEGEQFF. In DNA, the CDR3 is TGTGCCAGCAGCTCGTACCGTACGGAGGGTGAGCAGTTCTTC.

This clone was found many times. The chain carries TRBV11-3 and TRBJ2-1; tentative D call: TRBD1 (5 bases). CDR1 is SGHNT and CDR2 is YENEEA in the germline V gene. The CDR3 has 14 amino acids. The V and J ends lost 8 bases and 4 bases respectively, with 15 bases between them. CDR3 region: CASGWSRGYNEQFF. The CDR3 DNA is TGTGCCAGCGGGTGGAGTAGGGGATACAATGAGCAGTTCTTC.